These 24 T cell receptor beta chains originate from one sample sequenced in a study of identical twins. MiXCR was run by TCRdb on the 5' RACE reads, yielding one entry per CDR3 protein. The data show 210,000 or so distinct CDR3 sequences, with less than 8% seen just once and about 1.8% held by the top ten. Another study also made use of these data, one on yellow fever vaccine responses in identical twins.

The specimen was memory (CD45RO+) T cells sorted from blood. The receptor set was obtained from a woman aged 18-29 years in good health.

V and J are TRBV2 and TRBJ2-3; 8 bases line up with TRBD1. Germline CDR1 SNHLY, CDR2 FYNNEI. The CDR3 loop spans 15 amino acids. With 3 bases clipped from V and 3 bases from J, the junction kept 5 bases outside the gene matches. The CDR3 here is CASSDQGAGTDTQYF. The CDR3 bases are TGTGCCAGCAGTGATCAGGGGGCCGGAACAGATACGCAGTATTTT.

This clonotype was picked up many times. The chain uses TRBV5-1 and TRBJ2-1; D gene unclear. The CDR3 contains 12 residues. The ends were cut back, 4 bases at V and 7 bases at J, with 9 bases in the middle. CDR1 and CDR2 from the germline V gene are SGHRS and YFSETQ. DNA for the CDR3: TGCGCCAGCAGCCCAGACTTTAATGAGCAGTTCTTC. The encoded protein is CASSPDFNEQFF.

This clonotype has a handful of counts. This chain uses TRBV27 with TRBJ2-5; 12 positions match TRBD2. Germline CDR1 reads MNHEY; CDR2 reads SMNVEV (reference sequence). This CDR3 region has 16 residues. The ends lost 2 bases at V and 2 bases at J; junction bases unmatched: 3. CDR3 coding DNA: TGTGCCAGCAGTTTAACTAGCGGGGGGCATCAAGAGACCCAGTACTTC. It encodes CASSLTSGGHQETQYF.

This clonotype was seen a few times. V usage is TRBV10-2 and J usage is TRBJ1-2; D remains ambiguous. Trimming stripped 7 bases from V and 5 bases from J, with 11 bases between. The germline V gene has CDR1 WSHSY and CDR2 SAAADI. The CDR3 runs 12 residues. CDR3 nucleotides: TGCGCCAGCACGGGAGTGGGGTATGGCTACACCTTC. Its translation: CASTGVGYGYTF.

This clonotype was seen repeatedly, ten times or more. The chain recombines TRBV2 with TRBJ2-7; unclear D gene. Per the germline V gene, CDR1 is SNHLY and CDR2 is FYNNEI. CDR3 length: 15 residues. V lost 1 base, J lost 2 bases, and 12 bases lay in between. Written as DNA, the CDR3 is TGTGCCAGCAGTGAAGTGAAGGGTGTTGCCTACGAGCAGTACTTC. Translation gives CASSEVKGVAYEQYF.

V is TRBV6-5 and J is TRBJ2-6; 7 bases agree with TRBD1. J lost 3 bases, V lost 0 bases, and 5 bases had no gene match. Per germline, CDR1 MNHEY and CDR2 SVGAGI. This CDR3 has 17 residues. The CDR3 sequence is CASSYSDTGVGANVLTF. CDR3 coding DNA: TGTGCCAGCAGTTACTCAGATACAGGGGTTGGGGCCAACGTCCTGACTTTC.

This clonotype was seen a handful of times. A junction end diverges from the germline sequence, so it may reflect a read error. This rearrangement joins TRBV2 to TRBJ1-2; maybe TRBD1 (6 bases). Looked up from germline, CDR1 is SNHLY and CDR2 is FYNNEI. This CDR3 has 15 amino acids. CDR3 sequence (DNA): TGTGCCAGCAGGGAAGGGGGAGGGGACGGCTATGGCTACACCTTC. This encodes CASREGGGDGYGYTF.

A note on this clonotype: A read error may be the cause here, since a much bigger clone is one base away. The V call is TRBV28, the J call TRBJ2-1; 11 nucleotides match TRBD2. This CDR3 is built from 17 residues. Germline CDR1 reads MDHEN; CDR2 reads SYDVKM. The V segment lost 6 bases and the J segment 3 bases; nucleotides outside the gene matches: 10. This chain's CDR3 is CASSLGTSGSCYNEQFF. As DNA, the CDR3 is TGTGCCAGCAGCCTTGGGACTAGCGGAAGCTGCTACAATGAGCAGTTCTTC.

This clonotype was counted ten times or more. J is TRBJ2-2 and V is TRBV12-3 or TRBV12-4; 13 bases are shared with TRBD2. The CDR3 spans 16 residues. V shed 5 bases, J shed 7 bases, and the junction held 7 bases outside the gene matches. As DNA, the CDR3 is TGTGCCAGCAGTCAAGGACTAGCGGGAGCTCACGGGGAGCTGTTTTTT. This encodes CASSQGLAGAHGELFF.

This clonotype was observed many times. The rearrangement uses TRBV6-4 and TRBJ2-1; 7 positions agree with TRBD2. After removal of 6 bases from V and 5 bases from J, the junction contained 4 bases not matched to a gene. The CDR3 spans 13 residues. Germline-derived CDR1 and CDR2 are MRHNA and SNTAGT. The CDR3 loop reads CASSPREHNEQFF. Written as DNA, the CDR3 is TGTGCCAGCAGCCCGCGGGAGCACAATGAGCAGTTCTTC.

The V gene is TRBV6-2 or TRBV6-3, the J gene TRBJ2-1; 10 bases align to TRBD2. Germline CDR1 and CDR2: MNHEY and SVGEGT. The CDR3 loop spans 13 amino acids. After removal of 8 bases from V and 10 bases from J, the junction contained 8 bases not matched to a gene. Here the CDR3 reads CASRAGGPREQFF. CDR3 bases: TGTGCCAGCCGAGCGGGAGGGCCGCGAGAGCAGTTCTTC.

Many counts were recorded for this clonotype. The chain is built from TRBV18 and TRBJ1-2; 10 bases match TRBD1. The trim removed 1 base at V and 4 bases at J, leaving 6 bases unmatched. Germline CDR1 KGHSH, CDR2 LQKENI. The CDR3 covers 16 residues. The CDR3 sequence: CASSPLLGQGSYGYTF. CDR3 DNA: TGTGCCAGCTCACCACTCTTGGGACAGGGGAGCTATGGCTACACCTTC.

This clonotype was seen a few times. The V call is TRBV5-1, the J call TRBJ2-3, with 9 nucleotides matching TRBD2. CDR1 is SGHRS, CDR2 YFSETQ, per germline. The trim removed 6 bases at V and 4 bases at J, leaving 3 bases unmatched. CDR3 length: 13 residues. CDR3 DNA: TGCGCCAGCAATGCGGGGGGGCCAGATACGCAGTATTTT. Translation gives CASNAGGPDTQYF.

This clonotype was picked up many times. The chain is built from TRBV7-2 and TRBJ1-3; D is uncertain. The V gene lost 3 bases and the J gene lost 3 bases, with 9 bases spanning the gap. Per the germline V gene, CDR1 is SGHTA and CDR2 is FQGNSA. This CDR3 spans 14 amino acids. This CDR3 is CASSFGPVGNTIYF. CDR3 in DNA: TGTGCCAGCAGCTTCGGGCCGGTTGGAAACACCATATATTTT.

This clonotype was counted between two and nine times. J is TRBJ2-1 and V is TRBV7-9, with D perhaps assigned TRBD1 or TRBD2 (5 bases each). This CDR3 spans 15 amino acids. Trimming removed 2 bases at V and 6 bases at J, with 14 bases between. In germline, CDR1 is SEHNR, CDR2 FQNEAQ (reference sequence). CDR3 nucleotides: TGTGCCAGCAGCTTAACGGGGCCAGGTGTCAATGAGCAGTTCTTC. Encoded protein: CASSLTGPGVNEQFF. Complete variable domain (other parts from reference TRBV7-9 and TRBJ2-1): DTGVSQNPRHKITKRGQNVTFRCDPISEHNRLYWYRQTLGQGPEFLTYFQNEAQLEKSRLLSDRFSAERPKGSFSTLEIQRTEQGDSAMYLCASSLTGPGVNEQFFGPGTRLTVL.

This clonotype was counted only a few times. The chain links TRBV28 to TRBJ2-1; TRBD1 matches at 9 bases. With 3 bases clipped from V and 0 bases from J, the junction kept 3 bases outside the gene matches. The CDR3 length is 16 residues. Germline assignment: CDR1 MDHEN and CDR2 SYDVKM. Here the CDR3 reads CASSFMDRGSYNEQFF. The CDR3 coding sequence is TGTGCCAGCAGTTTTATGGACAGGGGCTCCTACAATGAGCAGTTCTTC.

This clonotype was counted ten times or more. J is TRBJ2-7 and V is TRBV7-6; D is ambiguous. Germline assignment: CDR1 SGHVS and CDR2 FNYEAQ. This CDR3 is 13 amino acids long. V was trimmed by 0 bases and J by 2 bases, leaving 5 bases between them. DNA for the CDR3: TGTGCCAGCAGCTTAGCGGCTACCTACGAGCAGTACTTC. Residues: CASSLAATYEQYF.

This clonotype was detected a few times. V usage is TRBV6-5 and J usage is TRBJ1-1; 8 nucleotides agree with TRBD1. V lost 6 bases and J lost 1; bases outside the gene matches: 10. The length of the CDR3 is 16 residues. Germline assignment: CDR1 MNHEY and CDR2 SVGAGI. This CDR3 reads CASSYLIDRGNTEAFF. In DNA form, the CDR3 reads TGTGCCAGCAGCTACCTCATAGACAGGGGGAACACTGAAGCTTTCTTT.

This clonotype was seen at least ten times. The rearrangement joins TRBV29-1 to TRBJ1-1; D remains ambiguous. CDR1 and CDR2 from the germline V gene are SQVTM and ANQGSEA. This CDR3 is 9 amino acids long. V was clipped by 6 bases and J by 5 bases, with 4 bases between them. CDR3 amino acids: CSVETEAFF. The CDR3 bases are TGCAGCGTGGAGACTGAAGCTTTCTTT.

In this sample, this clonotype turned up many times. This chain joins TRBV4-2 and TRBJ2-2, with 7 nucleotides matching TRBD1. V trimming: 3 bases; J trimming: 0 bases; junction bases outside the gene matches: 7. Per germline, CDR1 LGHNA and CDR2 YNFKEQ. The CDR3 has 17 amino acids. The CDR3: CASSHTVQGANTGELFF. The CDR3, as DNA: TGTGCCAGCAGCCATACAGTCCAGGGGGCGAACACCGGGGAGCTGTTTTTT.

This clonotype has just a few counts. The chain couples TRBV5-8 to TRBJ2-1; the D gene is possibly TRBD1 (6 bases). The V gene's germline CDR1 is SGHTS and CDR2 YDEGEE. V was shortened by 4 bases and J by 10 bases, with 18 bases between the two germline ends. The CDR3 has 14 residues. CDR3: CASSPSPQGREQFF. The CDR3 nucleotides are TGTGCCAGCAGCCCTAGTCCACAGGGAAGAGAGCAGTTCTTC. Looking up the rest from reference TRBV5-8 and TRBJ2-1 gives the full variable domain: EAGVTQSPTHLIKTRGQQATLRCSPISGHTSVYWYQQALGLGLQFLLWYDEGEERNRGNFPPRFSGRQFPNYSSELNVNALELEDSALYLCASSPSPQGREQFFGPGTRLTVL.

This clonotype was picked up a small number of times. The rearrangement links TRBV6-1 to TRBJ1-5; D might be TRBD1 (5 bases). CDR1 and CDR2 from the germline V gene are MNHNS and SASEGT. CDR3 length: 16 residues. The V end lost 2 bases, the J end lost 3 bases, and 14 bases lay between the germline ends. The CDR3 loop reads CASSEWDEGYNQPQHF. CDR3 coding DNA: TGTGCCAGCAGTGAATGGGACGAAGGGTACAATCAGCCCCAGCATTTT.

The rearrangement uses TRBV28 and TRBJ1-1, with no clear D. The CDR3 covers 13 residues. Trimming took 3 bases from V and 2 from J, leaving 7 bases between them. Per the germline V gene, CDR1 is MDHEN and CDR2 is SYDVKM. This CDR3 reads CASSFVVNTEAFF. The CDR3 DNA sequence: TGTGCCAGCAGTTTTGTCGTTAACACTGAAGCTTTCTTT.

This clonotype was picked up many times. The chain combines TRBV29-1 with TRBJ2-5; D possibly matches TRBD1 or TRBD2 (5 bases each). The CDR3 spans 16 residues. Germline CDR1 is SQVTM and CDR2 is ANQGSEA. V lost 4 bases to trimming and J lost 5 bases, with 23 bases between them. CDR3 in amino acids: CSVGAPLRVRDETQYF. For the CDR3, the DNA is TGCAGCGTTGGGGCCCCCTTGAGGGTCAGGGACGAGACCCAGTACTTC. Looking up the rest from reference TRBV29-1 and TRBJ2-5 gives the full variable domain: SAVISQKPSRDICQRGTSLTIQCQVDSQVTMMFWYRQQPGQSLTLIATANQGSEATYESGFVIDKFPISRPNLTFSTLTVSNMSPEDSSIYLCSVGAPLRVRDETQYFGPGTRLLVL.